The source of this TCR beta chain is a study of cytomegalovirus exposure and HLA in healthy donors. The donors were members of the validation cohort, which comprised more than 90 subjects and was separate from the first cohort of roughly 700 subjects. This clone was recorded once. Trimming removed 0 bases from V and 6 bases from J, with 12 bases in between. There are 14 residues in the CDR3. Germline CDR1 reads MNHEY; CDR2 reads SMNVEV (reference sequence). This table comes from immunoSEQ multiplex PCR, and its TCRdb copy is limited to in-frame clones, with some not included. The profile covers over 150,000 clones, with 89% appearing a single time and around 4.4% taken by the ten largest.

The sequence was collected from a man aged 18 to 30 in good health and CMV-seropositive. The chain recombines TRBV27 with TRBJ2-7; possible D gene TRBD1, 7 bases. What was sequenced was PBMCs. The CDR3 is CASSLSNRGGEQYF. The CDR3, as DNA: TGTGCCAGCAGTTTATCGAACAGGGGAGGCGAGCAGTACTTC.